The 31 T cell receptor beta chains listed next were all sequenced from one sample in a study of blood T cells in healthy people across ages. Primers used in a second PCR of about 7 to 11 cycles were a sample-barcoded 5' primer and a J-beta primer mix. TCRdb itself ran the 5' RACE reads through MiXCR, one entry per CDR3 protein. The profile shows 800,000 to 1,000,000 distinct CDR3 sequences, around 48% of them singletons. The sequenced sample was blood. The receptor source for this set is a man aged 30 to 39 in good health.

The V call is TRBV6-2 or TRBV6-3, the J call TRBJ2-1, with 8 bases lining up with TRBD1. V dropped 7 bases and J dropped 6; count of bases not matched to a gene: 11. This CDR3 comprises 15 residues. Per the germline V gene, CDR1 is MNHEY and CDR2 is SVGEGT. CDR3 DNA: TGTGCCAGCAACCATCCTGGACAGGGCCTCAATGAGCAGTTCTTC. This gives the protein CASNHPGQGLNEQFF.

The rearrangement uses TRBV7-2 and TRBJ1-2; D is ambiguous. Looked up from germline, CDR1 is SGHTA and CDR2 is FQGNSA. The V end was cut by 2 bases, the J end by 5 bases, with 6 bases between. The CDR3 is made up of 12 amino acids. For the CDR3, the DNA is TGTGCCAGCAGCTTAAACCTGTATGGCTACACCTTC. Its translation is CASSLNLYGYTF.

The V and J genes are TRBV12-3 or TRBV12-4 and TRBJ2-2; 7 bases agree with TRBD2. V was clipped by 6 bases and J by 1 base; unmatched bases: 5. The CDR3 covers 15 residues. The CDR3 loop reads CASRSGALNTGELFF. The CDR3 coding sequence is TGTGCCAGCAGGAGCGGGGCACTGAACACCGGGGAGCTGTTTTTT.

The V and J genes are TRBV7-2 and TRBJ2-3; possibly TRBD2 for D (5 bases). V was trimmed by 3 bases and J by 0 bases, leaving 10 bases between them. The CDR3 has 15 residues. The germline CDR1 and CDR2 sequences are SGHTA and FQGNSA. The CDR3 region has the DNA TGTGCCAGCAGCTTGAGGCGGACTAGCACAGATACGCAGTATTTT. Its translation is CASSLRRTSTDTQYF.

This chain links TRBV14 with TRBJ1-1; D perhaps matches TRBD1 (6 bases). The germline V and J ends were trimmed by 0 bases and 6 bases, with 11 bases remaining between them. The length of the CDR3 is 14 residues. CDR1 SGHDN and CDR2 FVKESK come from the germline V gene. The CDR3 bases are TGTGCCAGCAGCCAAGAGAAAAGGGGGGCTGAAGCTTTCTTT. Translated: CASSQEKRGAEAFF.

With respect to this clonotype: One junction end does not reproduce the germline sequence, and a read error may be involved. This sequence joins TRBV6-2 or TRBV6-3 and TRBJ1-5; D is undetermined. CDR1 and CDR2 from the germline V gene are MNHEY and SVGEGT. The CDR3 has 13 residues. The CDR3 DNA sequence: TGTGCCAGCAGTCCCTTAAGCACTCAGCCCCAGCATTTT. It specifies CASSPLSTQPQHF.

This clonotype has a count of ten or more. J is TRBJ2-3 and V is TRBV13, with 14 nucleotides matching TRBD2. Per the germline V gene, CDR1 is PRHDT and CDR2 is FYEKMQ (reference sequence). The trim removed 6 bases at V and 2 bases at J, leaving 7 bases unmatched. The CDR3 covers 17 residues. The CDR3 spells CASSSGLAGGYTDTQYF. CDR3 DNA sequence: TGTGCCAGCAGTTCCGGACTAGCGGGGGGATACACAGATACGCAGTATTTT.

CDR3 nucleotide sequence: TGCGCCAGCAGCCCACGGACAGGGCAAGGGGATACGCAGTATTTT. Its protein product is CASSPRTGQGDTQYF. The gene calls are TRBV5-1 and TRBJ2-3; 8 bases line up with TRBD1. Germline V gene sequence: CDR1 SGHRS, CDR2 YFSETQ. The CDR3 has 15 amino acids. The junction had 10 bases not matched to a gene; V was cut back by 4 bases and J by 6 bases.

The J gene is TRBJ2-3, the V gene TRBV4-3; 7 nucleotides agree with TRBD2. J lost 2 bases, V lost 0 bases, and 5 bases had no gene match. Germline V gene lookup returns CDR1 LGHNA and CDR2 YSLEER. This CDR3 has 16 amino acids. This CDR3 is CASSQESGDPTDTQYF. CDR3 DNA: TGCGCCAGCAGCCAAGAGAGCGGGGACCCCACAGATACGCAGTATTTT.

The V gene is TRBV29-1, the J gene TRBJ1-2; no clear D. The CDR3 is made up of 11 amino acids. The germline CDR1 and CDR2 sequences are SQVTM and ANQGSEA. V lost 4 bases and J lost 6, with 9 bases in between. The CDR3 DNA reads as TGCAGCGTTGGGAGGCCTGATGGCTACACCTTC. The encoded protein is CSVGRPDGYTF.

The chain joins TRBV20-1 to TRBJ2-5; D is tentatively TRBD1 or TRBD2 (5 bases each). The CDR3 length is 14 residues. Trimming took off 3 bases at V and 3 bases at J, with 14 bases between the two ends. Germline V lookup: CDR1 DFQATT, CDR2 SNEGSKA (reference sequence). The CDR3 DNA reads TGCAGTGCTAGTTTGGCACTAGGGGAAGAGACCCAGTACTTC. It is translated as CSASLALGEETQYF.

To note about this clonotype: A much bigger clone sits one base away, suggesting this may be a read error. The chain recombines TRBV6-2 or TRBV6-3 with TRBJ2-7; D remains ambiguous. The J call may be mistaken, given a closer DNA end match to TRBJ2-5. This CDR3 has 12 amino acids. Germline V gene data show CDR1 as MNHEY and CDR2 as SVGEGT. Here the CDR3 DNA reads TGTGCCAGCAGTTACGTTTTGGAGACCCAGTACTTC. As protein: CASSYVLETQYF.

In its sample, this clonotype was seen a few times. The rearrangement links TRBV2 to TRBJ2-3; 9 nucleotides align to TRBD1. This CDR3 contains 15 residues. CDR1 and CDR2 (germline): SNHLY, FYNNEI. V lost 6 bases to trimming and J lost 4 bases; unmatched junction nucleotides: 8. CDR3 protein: CASSGPGQGPDTQYF. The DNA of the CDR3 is TGTGCCAGCAGCGGACCGGGACAGGGCCCAGATACGCAGTATTTT.

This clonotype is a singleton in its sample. The CDR3: CAISGFLGQGGTGELFF. The CDR3 DNA follows: TGTGCCATCAGTGGTTTCCTTGGACAGGGCGGTACCGGGGAGCTGTTTTTT. The rearrangement joins TRBV10-3 to TRBJ2-2; 8 bases fit TRBD1. After removal of 4 bases from V and 5 bases from J, the junction contained 12 bases not matched to a gene. CDR3 size: 17 residues. Per germline, CDR1 ENHRY and CDR2 SYGVKD.

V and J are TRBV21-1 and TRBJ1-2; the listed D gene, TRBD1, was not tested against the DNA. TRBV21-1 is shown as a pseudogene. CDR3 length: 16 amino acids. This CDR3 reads CASQLRGQPEGDGYTF. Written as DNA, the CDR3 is TGTGCCAGCCAACTGAGGGGTCAGCCCGAGGGGGATGGCTACACCTTC.

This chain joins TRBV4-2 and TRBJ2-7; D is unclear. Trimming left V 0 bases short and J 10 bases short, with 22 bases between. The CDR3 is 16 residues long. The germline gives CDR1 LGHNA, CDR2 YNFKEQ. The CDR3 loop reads CASSQDRGTIGNTQYF. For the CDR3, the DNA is TGTGCCAGCAGCCAAGATAGAGGTACCATAGGGAATACCCAGTACTTC.

The CDR3 loop reads CSARDRESTDTQYF. The CDR3 DNA reads as TGCAGTGCTCGGGACAGGGAAAGCACAGATACGCAGTATTTT. The V gene is TRBV20-1, the J gene TRBJ2-3; 9 bases align to TRBD1. The germline CDR1 and CDR2 sequences are DFQATT and SNEGSKA (reference sequence). Unmatched junction bases numbered 3, after V lost 5 bases and J lost 0 bases. This CDR3 has 14 residues.

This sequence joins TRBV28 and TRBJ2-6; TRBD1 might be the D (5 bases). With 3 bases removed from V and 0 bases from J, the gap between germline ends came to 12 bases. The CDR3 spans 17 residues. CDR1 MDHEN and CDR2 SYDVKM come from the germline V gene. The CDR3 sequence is CASSFVGLSSGANVLTF. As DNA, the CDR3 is TGTGCCAGCAGTTTTGTGGGGCTGAGCTCTGGGGCCAACGTCCTGACTTTC.

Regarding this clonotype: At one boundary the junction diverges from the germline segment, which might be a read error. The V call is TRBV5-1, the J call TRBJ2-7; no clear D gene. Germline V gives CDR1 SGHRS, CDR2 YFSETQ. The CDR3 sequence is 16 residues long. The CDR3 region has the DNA TGCGCCAGCAACTTGGTCGCTCAGGCAAGCTCCTACGAGCAGTACTTC. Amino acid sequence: CASNLVAQASSYEQYF.

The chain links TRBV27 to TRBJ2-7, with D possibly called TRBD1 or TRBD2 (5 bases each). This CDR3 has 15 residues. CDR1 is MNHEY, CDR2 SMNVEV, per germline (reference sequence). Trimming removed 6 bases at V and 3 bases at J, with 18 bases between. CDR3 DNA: TGTGCCAGCAGCGATTCTTCGGGACGGCTCTACGAGCAGTACTTC. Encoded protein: CASSDSSGRLYEQYF.

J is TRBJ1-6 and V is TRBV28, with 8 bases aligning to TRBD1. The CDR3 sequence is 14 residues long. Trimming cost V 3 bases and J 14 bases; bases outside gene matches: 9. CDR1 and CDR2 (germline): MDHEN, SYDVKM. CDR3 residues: CASSLAGGPLALHF. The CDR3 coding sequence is TGTGCCAGCAGTTTGGCAGGGGGCCCCTTGGCCCTCCACTTT.

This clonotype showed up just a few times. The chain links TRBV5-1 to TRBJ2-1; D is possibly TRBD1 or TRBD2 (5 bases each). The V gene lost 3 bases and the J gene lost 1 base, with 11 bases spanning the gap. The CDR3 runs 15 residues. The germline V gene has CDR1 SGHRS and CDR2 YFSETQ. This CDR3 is CASSWDGESYNEQFF. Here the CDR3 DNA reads TGCGCCAGCAGCTGGGACGGCGAGTCCTACAATGAGCAGTTCTTC.

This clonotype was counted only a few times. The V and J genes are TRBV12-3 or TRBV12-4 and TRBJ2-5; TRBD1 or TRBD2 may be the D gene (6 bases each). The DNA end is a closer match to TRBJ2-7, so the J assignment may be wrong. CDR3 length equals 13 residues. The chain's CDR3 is CASRSGGHHEQYF. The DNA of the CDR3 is TGTGCCAGCAGGTCCGGGGGCCACCACGAGCAGTACTTC.

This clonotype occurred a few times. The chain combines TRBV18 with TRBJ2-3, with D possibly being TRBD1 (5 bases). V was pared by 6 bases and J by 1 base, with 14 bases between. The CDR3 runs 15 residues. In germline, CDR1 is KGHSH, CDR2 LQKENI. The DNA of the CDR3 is TGTGCCAGCTCTCGCACCCAACAGGGCACAGATACGCAGTATTTT. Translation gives CASSRTQQGTDTQYF.

For the CDR3, the DNA is TGTGCCAGCTGGACAGGGCTGGGCTACGAGCAGTACTTC. It codes for CASWTGLGYEQYF. The rearrangement joins TRBV6-1 to TRBJ2-7; 8 bases match TRBD1. Germline assignment: CDR1 MNHNS and CDR2 SASEGT. The CDR3 has 13 amino acids. Trimming at V came to 8 bases and at J to 3 bases, leaving 6 bases not matched to a gene.

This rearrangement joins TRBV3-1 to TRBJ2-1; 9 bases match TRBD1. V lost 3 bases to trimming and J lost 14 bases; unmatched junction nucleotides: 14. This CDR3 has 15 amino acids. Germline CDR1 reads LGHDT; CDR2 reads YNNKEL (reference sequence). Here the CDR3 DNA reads TGTGCCAGCAGCCAGGAGAGAAGTAACCGGGACAGGGAGTTCTTC. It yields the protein CASSQERSNRDREFF.

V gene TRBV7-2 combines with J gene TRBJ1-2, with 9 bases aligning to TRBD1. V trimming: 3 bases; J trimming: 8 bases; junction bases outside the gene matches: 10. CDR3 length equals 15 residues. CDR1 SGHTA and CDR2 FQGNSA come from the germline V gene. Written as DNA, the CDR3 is TGTGCCAGCAGCTTCCTGACAGGGGGAGCGGGGGGCTACACCTTC. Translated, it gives CASSFLTGGAGGYTF. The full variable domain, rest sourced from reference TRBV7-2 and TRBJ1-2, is GAGVSQSPSNKVTEKGKDVELRCDPISGHTALYWYRQSLGQGLEFLIYFQGNSAPDKSGLPSDRFSAERTGGSVSTLTIQRTQQEDSAVYLCASSFLTGGAGGYTFGSGTRLTVV.

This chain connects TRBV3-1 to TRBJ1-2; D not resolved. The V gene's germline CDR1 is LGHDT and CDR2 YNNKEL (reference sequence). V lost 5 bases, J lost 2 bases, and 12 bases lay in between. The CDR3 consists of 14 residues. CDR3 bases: TGTGCCAGCAGCGTTGAATACGGAAACTATGGCTACACCTTC. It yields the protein CASSVEYGNYGYTF.

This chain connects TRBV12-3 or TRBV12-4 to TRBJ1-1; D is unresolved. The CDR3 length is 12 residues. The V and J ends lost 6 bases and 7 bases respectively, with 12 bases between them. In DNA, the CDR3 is TGTGCCAGCAGCCCCTGGGCCGTTGAAGCTTTCTTT. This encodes CASSPWAVEAFF.

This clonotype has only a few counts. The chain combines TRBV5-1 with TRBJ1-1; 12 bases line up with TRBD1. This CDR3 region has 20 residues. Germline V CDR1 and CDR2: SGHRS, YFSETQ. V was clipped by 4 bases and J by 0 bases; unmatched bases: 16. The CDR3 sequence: CASSPRGQGAISFMNTEAFF. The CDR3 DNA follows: TGCGCCAGCAGCCCGAGGGGACAGGGGGCGATCTCCTTTATGAACACTGAAGCTTTCTTT.

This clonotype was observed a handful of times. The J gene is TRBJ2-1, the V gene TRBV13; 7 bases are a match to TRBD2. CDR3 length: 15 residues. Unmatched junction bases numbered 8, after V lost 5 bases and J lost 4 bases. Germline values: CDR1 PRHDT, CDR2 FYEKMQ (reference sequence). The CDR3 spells CASSLRGSGYNEQFF. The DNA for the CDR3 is TGTGCCAGCAGCCTCCGTGGTAGCGGGTACAATGAGCAGTTCTTC.